The 5 T cell receptor beta chains given below trace back to one sample, sequenced in a study of monozygotic twins with inflammatory bowel disease. TCRdb reprocessed the 5' RACE reads and keeps a single row for each CDR3 protein, giving no DNA. This repertoire includes about 380,000 distinct CDR3 sequences. Sequenced sample: blood. These receptors were obtained from a human donor with ulcerative colitis or Crohn's disease, or a healthy co-twin of an affected twin (not recorded which).

This chain links TRBV29-1 with TRBJ2-1. The CDR3 is 14 residues long. Germline CDR1 reads SQVTM; CDR2 reads ANQGSEA. CDR3 sequence reads: CSVEVLSSYNEQFF.

The chain joins TRBV5-1 to TRBJ2-7. This CDR3 is 14 amino acids long. Germline V gives CDR1 SGHRS, CDR2 YFSETQ. CDR3 protein: CASSLGGGTYEQYF. The full variable domain, completed using reference TRBV5-1 and TRBJ2-7, is KAGVTQTPRYLIKTRGQQVTLSCSPISGHRSVSWYQQTPGQGLQFLFEYFSETQRNKGNFPGRFSGRQFSNSRSEMNVSTLELGDSALYLCASSLGGGTYEQYFGPGTRLTVT.

The chain combines TRBV6-5 with TRBJ2-4. This CDR3 region has 13 residues. CDR1 and CDR2 (germline): MNHEY, SVGAGI. The CDR3 loop is CASTDPAKNIQYF.

The CDR3 reads CASSFKPGQDEQETQYF. The chain carries TRBV27 and TRBJ2-5; there is no DNA to check the TCRdb D call of TRBD1. CDR1 is MNHEY and CDR2 is SMNVEV in the germline V gene (reference sequence). This CDR3 contains 17 residues.

The chain links TRBV7-2 to TRBJ1-4. CDR3 size: 13 residues. The germline V gene encodes CDR1 SGHTA and CDR2 FQGNSA. The CDR3 region is CASSNTANEKLFF.